This is a list of T cell receptor beta chains from one sample in a study. TCRdb processed the 5' RACE reads anew with MiXCR; each CDR3 protein has one entry. The sample holds 50,000 to 65,000 distinct CDR3 sequences, 28% seen once. Sequencing was performed on tumor-infiltrating memory CD4+ T cells sorted from the breast tumor. Receptor source: a female donor with breast cancer. Each CDR3 is given with its conserved first and last residue. A D gene is named only where the DNA matches it firmly. The listing skips clone size in some rows; elsewhere it reads once, few, many or a size class.

TRBV5-1	15	.	many	TRBJ2-1	TGCGCCAGCAGCCCGGACGTGGCGAGGGGCAATGAGCAGTTCTTC	CASSPDVARGNEQFF
TRBV4-3	13	.	few	TRBJ2-7	TGCGCCAGCAGCCAAGGACCGCGTCGGGAGCAGTACTTC	CASSQGPRREQYF
TRBV6-1	14	.	.	TRBJ1-1	TGTGCCAGCAGTGAAACCCCAGTGAACACTGAAGCTTTCTTT	CASSETPVNTEAFF
TRBV28	17	TRBD1	.	TRBJ1-1	TGTGCCAGCAGTTTCCGGAACTATTTGACAGGGGGTACTGAAGCTTTCTTT	CASSFRNYLTGGTEAFF
TRBV19	11	.	.	TRBJ1-1	TGTGCCAGTAGTATTCAGTATGAAGCTTTCTTT	CASSIQYEAFF
TRBV7-9	14	TRBD1	.	TRBJ1-4	TGTGCCAGCAGCCAAAGACAGGGGGCGGAAAAACTGTTTTTT	CASSQRQGAEKLFF
TRBV5-1	17	.	.	TRBJ2-5	TGCGCCAGCAGCTTGTCACGCGAAGGGGTACAAAGGGAGACCCAGTACTTC	CASSLSREGVQRETQYF
TRBV27	13	.	few	TRBJ2-7	TGTGCCAGCAGTTCCGGACCCGCGGACCAGCAGTACTTC	CASSSGPADQQYF
TRBV7-2	15	.	.	TRBJ2-1	TGTGCCAGCAGTCTCTCCGGGGGAGATTTGGATGAGCAGTTCTTC	CASSLSGGDLDEQFF
TRBV7-2	14	TRBD2	.	TRBJ2-5	TGTGCCAGCAGCTTAGCCGGACTAGCTGAGACCCAGTACTTC	CASSLAGLAETQYF
TRBV9	15	TRBD1	.	TRBJ1-2	TGTGCCAGCAGCGCAATACACGGGACAGGGGAAAGCTACACCTTC	CASSAIHGTGESYTF
TRBV5-1	15	TRBD1	.	TRBJ2-1	TGCGCCAGCAGCTTGCAGGGGACAGGGGGGAATGAGCAGTTCTTC	CASSLQGTGGNEQFF
TRBV7-8	15	TRBD2	.	TRBJ2-7	TGTGCCAGCAGCTTAGACCTAGCGGTAACCTACGAGCAGTACTTC	CASSLDLAVTYEQYF
TRBV5-1	15	TRBD1	.	TRBJ1-6	TGCGCCAGCAGCTTTGGACAGGGAGGAAGTTCACCCCTCCACTTT	CASSFGQGGSSPLHF
TRBV5-1	14	TRBD1	few	TRBJ1-1	TGCGCCAGCAGCATGGGACAGCTTAACACTGAAGCTTTCTTT	CASSMGQLNTEAFF
TRBV7-2	14	.	few	TRBJ1-1	TGTGCCAGCAGCCCGTTCTCAATGAACACTGAAGCTTTCTTT	CASSPFSMNTEAFF